The entry below describes one T cell receptor beta chain. Its cognate antigen is unknown. In the PCR, 60 Vbeta and 13 Jbeta primers were used. Assay used: immunoSEQ multiplex PCR; TCRdb lists only in-frame clones, some missing. Counted here are 110,000 or so clones, approximately 80% occurring once; the ten biggest clones make up about 5.3%. CDR3 length equals 16 residues. The germline gives CDR1 KGHSH, CDR2 LQKENI. Trimming took 0 bases from V and 4 from J; bases not matched to a gene: 6. The data originate from a study of cytomegalovirus exposure and HLA in healthy donors. Study-level findings and limits: It was assumed in the presence/absence analyses that sequencing depth was roughly uniform across donors. Later, an analysis showed that TCR beta chains associated with HLA were more clonally expanded than others that were equally common.

The source material was PBMCs. The V call is TRBV18, the J call TRBJ2-1, with 7 bases aligning to TRBD2. The TCR comes from a male donor in good health and CMV-seronegative. The CDR3 reads CASSPPGAGNYNEQFF. Written as DNA, the CDR3 is TGTGCCAGCTCACCACCAGGAGCGGGGAATTACAATGAGCAGTTCTTC.